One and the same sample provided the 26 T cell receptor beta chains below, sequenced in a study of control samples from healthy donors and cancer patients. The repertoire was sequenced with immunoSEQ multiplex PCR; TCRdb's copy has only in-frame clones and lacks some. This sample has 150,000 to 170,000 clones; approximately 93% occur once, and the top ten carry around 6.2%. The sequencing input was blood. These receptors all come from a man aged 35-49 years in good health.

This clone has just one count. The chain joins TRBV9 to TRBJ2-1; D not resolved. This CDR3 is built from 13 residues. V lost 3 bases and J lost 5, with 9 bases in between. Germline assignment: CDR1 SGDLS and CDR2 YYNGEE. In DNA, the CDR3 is TGTGCCAGCAGCGACTACAACGACAATGAGCAGTTCTTC. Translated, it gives CASSDYNDNEQFF.

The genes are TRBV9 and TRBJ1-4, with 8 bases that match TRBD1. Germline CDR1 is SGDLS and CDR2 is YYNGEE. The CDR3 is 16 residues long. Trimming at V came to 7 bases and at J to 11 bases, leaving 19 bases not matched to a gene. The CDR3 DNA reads TGTGCCAGCTCGCCGGGTACAGGGGGACCTCGAGGGAAACTGTTTTTT. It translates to CASSPGTGGPRGKLFF.

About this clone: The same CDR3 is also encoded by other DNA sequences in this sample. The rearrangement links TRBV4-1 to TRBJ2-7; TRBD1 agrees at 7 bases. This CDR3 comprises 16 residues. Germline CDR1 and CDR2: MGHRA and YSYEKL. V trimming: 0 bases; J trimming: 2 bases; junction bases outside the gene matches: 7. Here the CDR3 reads CASSQDPRDSAYEQYF. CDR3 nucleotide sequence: TGCGCCAGCAGCCAAGATCCGAGGGACAGCGCCTACGAGCAGTACTTC.

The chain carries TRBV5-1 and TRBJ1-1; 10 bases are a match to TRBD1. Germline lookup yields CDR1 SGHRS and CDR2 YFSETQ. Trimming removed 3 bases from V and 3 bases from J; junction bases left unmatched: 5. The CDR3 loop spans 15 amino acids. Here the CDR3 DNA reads TGCGCCAGCAGCTGGGGAGGGACAGGGGACACTGAAGCTTTCTTT. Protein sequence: CASSWGGTGDTEAFF.

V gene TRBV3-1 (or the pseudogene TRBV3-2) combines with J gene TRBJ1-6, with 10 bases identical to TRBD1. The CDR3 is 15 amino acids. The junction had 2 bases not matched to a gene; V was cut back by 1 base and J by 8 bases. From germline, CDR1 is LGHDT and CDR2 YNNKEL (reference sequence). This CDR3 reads CASSQGDRGDSPLHF. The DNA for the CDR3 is TGTGCCAGCAGCCAAGGGGACAGGGGAGATTCACCCCTCCACTTT.

The CDR3: CASSLLAGNTGELFF. Written as DNA, the CDR3 is TGCGCCAGCAGCTTGTTGGCAGGGAACACCGGGGAGCTGTTTTTT. This chain links TRBV5-1 with TRBJ2-2, with D unresolved. Germline V lookup: CDR1 SGHRS, CDR2 YFSETQ. The CDR3 loop spans 15 amino acids. Trimming removed 1 base from V and 1 base from J, with 8 bases in between.

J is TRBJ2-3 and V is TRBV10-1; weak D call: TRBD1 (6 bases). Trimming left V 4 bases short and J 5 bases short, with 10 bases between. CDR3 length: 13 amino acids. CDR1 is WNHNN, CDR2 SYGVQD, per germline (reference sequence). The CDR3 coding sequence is TGCGCCAGCAGTGGGGGGCGCGAAGATACGCAGTATTTT. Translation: CASSGGREDTQYF.

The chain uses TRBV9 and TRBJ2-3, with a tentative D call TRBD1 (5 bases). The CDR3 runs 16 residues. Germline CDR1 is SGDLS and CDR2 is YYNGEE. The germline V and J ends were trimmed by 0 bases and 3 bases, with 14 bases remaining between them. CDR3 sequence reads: CASSVGTRVITDTQYF. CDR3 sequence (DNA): TGTGCCAGCAGCGTAGGGACCAGGGTCATAACAGATACGCAGTATTTT.

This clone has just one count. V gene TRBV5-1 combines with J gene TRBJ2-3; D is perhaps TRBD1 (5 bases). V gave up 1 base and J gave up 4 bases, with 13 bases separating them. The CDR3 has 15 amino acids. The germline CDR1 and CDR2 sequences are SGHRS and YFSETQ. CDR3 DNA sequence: TGCGCCAGCAGCTTGTCAGGAAGGGGCCCAGATACGCAGTATTTT. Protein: CASSLSGRGPDTQYF.

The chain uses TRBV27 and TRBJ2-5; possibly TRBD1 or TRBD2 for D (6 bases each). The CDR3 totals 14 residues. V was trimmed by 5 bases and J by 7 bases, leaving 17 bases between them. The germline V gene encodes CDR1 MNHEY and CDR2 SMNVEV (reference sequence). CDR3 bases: TGTGCCAGCAGTGTATATACAGGGCGGGGGACCCAGTACTTC. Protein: CASSVYTGRGTQYF.

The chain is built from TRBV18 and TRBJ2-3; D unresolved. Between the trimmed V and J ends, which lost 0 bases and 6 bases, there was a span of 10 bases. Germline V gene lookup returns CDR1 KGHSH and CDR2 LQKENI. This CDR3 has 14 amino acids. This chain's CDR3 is CASSPPERADTQYF. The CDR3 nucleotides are TGTGCCAGCTCACCACCCGAAAGGGCGGATACGCAGTATTTT.

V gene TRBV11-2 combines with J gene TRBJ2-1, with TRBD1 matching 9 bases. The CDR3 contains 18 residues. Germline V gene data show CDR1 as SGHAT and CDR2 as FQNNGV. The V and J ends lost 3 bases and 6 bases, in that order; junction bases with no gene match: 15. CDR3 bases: TGTGCCAGCAGCTTTGACACGAGCTGGGACAGGGTGGGCAATGAGCAGTTCTTC. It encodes CASSFDTSWDRVGNEQFF.

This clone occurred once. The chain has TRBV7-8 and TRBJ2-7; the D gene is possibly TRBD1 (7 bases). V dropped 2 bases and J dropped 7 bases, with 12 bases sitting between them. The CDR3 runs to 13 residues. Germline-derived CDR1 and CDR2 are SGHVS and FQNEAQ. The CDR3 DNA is TGTGCCAGCAGCTTAAACAGGGGAGGAGAGCAGTACTTC. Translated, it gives CASSLNRGGEQYF.

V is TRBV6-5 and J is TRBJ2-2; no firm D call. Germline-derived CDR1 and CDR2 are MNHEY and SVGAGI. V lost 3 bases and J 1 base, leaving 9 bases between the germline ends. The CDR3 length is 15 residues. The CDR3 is CASSYFLQNTGELFF. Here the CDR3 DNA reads TGTGCCAGCAGTTATTTTCTCCAGAACACCGGGGAGCTGTTTTTT.

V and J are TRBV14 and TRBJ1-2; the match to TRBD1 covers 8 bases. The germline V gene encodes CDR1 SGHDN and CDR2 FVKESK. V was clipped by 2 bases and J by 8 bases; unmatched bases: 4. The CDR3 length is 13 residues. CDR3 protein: CASSQTDRAGYTF. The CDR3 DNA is TGTGCCAGCAGCCAAACGGACAGGGCCGGCTACACCTTC.

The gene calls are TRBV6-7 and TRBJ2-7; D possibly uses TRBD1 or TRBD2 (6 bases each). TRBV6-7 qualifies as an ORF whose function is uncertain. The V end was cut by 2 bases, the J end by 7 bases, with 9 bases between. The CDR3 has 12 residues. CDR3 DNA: TGTGCCAGCAGTTACCGGAGGGGGGAGCAGTACTTC. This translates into CASSYRRGEQYF.

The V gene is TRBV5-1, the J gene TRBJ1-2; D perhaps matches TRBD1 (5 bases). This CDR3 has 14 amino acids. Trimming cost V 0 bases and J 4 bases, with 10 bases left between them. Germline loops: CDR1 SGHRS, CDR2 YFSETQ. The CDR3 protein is CASSLDGGSYGYTF. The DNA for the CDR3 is TGCGCCAGCAGCTTGGATGGGGGAAGCTATGGCTACACCTTC.

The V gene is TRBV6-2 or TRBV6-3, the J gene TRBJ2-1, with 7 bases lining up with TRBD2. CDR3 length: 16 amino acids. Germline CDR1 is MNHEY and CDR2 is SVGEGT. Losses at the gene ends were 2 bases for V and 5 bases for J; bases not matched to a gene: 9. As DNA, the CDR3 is TGTGCCAGCAGTTACCCCACTAGCGCGACCAACAATGAGCAGTTCTTC. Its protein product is CASSYPTSATNNEQFF.

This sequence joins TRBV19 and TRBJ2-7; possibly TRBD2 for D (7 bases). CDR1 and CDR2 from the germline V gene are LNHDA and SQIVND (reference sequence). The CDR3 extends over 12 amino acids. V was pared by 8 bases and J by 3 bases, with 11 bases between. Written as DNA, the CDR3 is TGTGCCAGTTCGGGGGGCCGCTACGAGCAGTACTTC. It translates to CASSGGRYEQYF.

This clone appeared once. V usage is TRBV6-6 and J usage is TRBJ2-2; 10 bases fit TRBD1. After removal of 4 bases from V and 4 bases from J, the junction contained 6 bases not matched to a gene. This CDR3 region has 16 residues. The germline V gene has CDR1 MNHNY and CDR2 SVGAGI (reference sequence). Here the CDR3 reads CASSSVGQGPTGELFF. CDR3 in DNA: TGTGCCAGCAGTTCGGTGGGACAGGGGCCCACCGGGGAGCTGTTTTTT.

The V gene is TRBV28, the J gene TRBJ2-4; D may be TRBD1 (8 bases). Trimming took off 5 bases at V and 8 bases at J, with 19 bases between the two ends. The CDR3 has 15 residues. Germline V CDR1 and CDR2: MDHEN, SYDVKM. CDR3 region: CASSLAGGAGDIQYF. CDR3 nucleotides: TGTGCCAGCAGTCTAGCAGGGGGCGCGGGGGACATTCAGTACTTC.

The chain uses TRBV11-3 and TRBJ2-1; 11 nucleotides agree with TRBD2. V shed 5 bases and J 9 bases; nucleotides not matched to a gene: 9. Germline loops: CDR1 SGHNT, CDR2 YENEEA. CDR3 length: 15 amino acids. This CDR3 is CASSALTSGESEQFF. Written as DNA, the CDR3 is TGTGCCAGCAGCGCCCTGACTAGCGGGGAGAGTGAGCAGTTCTTC.

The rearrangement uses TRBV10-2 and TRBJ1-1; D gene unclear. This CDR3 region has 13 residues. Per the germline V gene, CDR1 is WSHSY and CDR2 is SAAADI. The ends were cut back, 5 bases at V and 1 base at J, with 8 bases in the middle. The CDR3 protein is CASSMTKNTEAFF. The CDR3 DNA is TGCGCCAGCAGTATGACGAAGAACACTGAAGCTTTCTTT.

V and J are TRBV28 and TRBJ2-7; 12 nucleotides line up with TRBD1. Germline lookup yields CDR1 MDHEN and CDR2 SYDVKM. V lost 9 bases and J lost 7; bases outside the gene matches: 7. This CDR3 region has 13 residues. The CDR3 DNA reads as TGTGCCAGTGAGGGACAGGGGGCAGTTGAGCAGTACTTC. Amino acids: CASEGQGAVEQYF.

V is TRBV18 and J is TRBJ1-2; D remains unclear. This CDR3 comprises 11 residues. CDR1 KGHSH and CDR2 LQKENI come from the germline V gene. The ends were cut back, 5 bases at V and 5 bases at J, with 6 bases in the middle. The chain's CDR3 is CASSVDYGYTF. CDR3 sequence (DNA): TGTGCCAGCTCAGTGGATTATGGCTACACCTTC.

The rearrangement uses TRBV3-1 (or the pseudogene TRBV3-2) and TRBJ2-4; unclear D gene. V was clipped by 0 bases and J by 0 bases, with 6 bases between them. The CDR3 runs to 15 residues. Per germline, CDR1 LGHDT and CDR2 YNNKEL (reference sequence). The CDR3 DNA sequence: TGTGCCAGCAGCCAAGATTTTGGAGCCAAAAACATTCAGTACTTC. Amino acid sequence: CASSQDFGAKNIQYF.